This T cell receptor (beta chain) was identified in a study of shared clonotypes between healthy human individuals (dated by TCRdb to about 2020). Background on the whole study: The cohort included a few men and a couple of women between 18 and 49 years of age. For each donor, CD4 naive and CD4 memory were each given three plates, CD8 naive was given two plates, and CD8 memory was given one plate. Blood TCR repertoires of a handful of healthy adults were deeply sequenced to estimate repertoire size and the extent of clonotype sharing between individuals. Different laboratories and diverse techniques were used to prepare libraries and sequence TCR repertoires, to increase sequencing depth and limit assay-specific biases. Between about 0.8 and 9.5 billion PBMCs per donor were obtained by leukapheresis. What the study reported, not specific to this receptor: Compared with non-shared clonotypes, the clonotypes found in all four sorted-subset donors had higher generation probabilities. Pairwise subsampling led to the expectation that sequencing depth would affect the degree of clonotype sharing among donors. Across a handful of donors, around 5.4% of naive CD4, approximately 4% of naive CD8, 2% to 2.5% of memory CD4, and under 0.45% of memory CD8 clonotypes were shared. Because the study included only a small number of donors, the genetic and exposure-history diversity represented was limited. Only blood was sampled, and tissue TCR repertoires likely differ from those in blood. Naive subsets generally had larger estimated clonotype richness than memory subsets. Rarefaction of sorted-subset datasets indicated incomplete sequencing despite the large sequencing depth.

CD8 naive samples were obtained by positive selection for CCR7 among CD45RO-negative cells, yielding a CD45RA+CCR7+ population from which TemRA cells were excluded. Healthy HIV-negative adults with no recently reported acute infections or vaccinations were included as donors. Every donor was a Caucasian adult living in Nashville, Tennessee, USA. Blood was collected by leukapheresis, and PBMCs were isolated by Ficoll-Histopaque density gradient centrifugation and then cryopreserved in liquid nitrogen vapor phase. Purity and quantity of every magnetically sorted T cell population were checked by analytical flow cytometry. From each sorted fraction, genomic DNA was isolated and quantified by UV absorbance on a Nanodrop 2000c. V is pared back by 4 bases and J by 5 bases, with 10 bases lying between the germline termini. The CDR3, from cysteine to phenylalanine, totals 13 residues. Only CDR3 DNA remains: 39 bases, in frame from the first base. Based on the germline V gene, the CDR1 and CDR2 sequences are SGHDT and YYEEEE.

Using the deep immunoSEQ assay, TCR CDR3 regions were amplified from genomic DNA by multiplex PCR. For each cell subset, the extracted genomic DNA was distributed evenly across all wells of several immunoSEQ 96-well plates, and each plate served as one replicate. For sorted subsets, each replicate PCR was loaded with approximately 200 ng genomic DNA, equivalent to approximately 27,000 T cell genomes. Purified libraries were quantified with a Qubit 3.0 fluorometer, sized on a Bioanalyzer 2100, and re-quantified with the KAPA Library Quantification kit. Every immunoSEQ 96-well plate was sequenced on a dedicated single-read 150-cycle Illumina NextSeq 550 flow cell. The study's processing was this. Because the immunoSEQ output held only junctional sequences and lacked quality scores, the filtering could not match the filtering applied to full-length reads. Sequences were annotated with PyIR, a Python wrapper for IgBLAST v1.9, and V/J genes and CDR3 were assigned using IMGT germline references. Reads were filtered out if the reads had weak V/J assignments (E-value above 1e-6), no CDR3, stop codons, out-of-frame junctions, or ambiguous translated residues. A V3J clonotype was defined by an identical inferred V gene, J gene, and CDR3 amino acid sequence. Percentage overlap between repertoires was computed as shared unique clonotypes divided by the size of the smaller repertoire. RTK rarefaction, the Chao1 estimator, and Recon v2.1 estimates of unobserved clonotypes were used to assess repertoire richness. Generation probabilities for all TCRbeta clonotypes obtained by the gDNA method from a handful of donors were computed using OLGA. The clones in this table, taken by TCRdb from immuneACCESS, are in-frame only. Not every clone is retained; where verified, under half of the shortfall comes from an unresolved V gene, and the cause of the rest is unknown. V, J and clone size were drawn from that table, and D and trimming were deduced from the DNA. In all, the sample holds millions of clones, and approximately 95% of those were seen once. The ten largest make up roughly 1% of the sample.

Concerning this clone itself: Its antigen remains unidentified. Base-call qualities are not available, and no considerably larger clone is one nucleotide away.

The chain was built from TRBV5-6 and TRBJ2-1; the D gene is unclear. This sequence was found in a man younger than 30 in good health. The specimen was naive CD8+ T cells sorted from blood. Read against the paper, the sample's cell subset or site label means: CD45RA+CCR7+. The CDR3 corresponds to CASSAGSDNEQFF. Read as DNA, the sequence is TGTGCCAGCAGCGCCGGTTCGGACAATGAGCAGTTCTTC.